A selection of T cell receptor beta chains follows, all from one sample in a study of blood T cell repertoires in COVID-19. Generated by immunoSEQ multiplex PCR, the TCRdb table keeps only in-frame clones and is missing some. The sample lists around 190,000 clones, roughly 86% occurring once. Sequences were obtained from PBMCs or T cells enriched from blood (not recorded which). The receptors were sampled from a man aged 35 to 55 with acute COVID-19. Both conserved end residues are part of each CDR3. Fields, in order: J gene, V gene, clone size, D gene, CDR3 protein, CDR3 DNA. A D gene is named only where the DNA matches it firmly. Expanded clones get a size class; other rows say once, few or many, or leave the size out.

j_call: TRBJ1-4; v_call: TRBV14; clone_size: medium-sized; d_call: NA; cdr3_aa: CASSQTPEREKLFF; cdr3_nt: TGTGCCAGCAGCCAAACACCCGAGAGGGAAAAACTGTTTTTT
j_call: TRBJ1-6; v_call: TRBV6-5; clone_size: NA; d_call: NA; cdr3_aa: CASSYSTLDGSPLHF; cdr3_nt: TGTGCCAGCAGTTACTCGACACTTGATGGCTCACCCCTCCACTTT
j_call: TRBJ1-5; v_call: TRBV29-1; clone_size: NA; d_call: NA; cdr3_aa: CSVGTADNQPQHF; cdr3_nt: TGCAGCGTTGGGACAGCTGACAATCAGCCCCAGCATTTT
j_call: TRBJ2-1; v_call: TRBV5-8; clone_size: once; d_call: NA; cdr3_aa: CASSGSRYEQFF; cdr3_nt: TGTGCCAGCAGCGGTTCTAGGTACGAGCAGTTCTTC
j_call: TRBJ2-1; v_call: TRBV9; clone_size: NA; d_call: TRBD2; cdr3_aa: CASTRYRGLAGVNEQFF; cdr3_nt: TGTGCCAGCACCCGTTATAGGGGACTAGCGGGAGTCAATGAGCAGTTCTTC
j_call: TRBJ2-3; v_call: TRBV19; clone_size: once; d_call: NA; cdr3_aa: CASSPINRDRKDYDTQYF; cdr3_nt: TGTGCCAGTAGTCCCATAAACCGGGACCGAAAGGACTATGATACGCAGTATTTT
j_call: TRBJ2-7; v_call: TRBV28; clone_size: NA; d_call: NA; cdr3_aa: CASSRIPGPQYF; cdr3_nt: TGTGCCAGCAGCCGAATCCCAGGGCCGCAGTACTTC
j_call: TRBJ2-1; v_call: TRBV20-1; clone_size: NA; d_call: NA; cdr3_aa: CSASETGTVYNEQFF; cdr3_nt: TGCAGTGCTAGTGAGACCGGGACTGTCTACAATGAGCAGTTCTTC
j_call: TRBJ1-5; v_call: TRBV19; clone_size: NA; d_call: TRBD1; cdr3_aa: CASSTGGPDQPQHF; cdr3_nt: TGTGCCAGTAGCACAGGGGGCCCCGATCAGCCCCAGCATTTT
j_call: TRBJ2-7; v_call: TRBV19; clone_size: NA; d_call: NA; cdr3_aa: CASSQTVSYEQYF; cdr3_nt: TGTGCCAGTAGCCAAACAGTGTCCTACGAGCAGTACTTC
j_call: TRBJ2-7; v_call: TRBV6-5; clone_size: NA; d_call: NA; cdr3_aa: CASSYTAGGREQYF; cdr3_nt: TGTGCCAGCAGTTACACGGCCGGGGGGCGCGAGCAGTACTTC
j_call: TRBJ1-2; v_call: TRBV6-5; clone_size: NA; d_call: TRBD1; cdr3_aa: CASNKDRGRAGYTF; cdr3_nt: TGTGCCAGCAATAAAGACAGGGGGCGGGCTGGCTACACCTTC
j_call: TRBJ2-1; v_call: TRBV19; clone_size: few; d_call: NA; cdr3_aa: CASSPLSSYNEQFF; cdr3_nt: TGTGCCAGTAGTCCGCTTAGCTCCTACAATGAGCAGTTCTTC
j_call: TRBJ1-5; v_call: TRBV4-2; clone_size: NA; d_call: NA; cdr3_aa: CASSPRRETSNQPQHF; cdr3_nt: TGTGCCAGCAGCCCCCGTCGGGAGACTAGCAATCAGCCCCAGCATTTT
j_call: TRBJ2-3; v_call: TRBV18; clone_size: NA; d_call: NA; cdr3_aa: CASSLGGTQYF; cdr3_nt: TGTGCCAGCTCTCTCGGGGGTACGCAGTATTTT
j_call: TRBJ2-7; v_call: TRBV19; clone_size: NA; d_call: NA; cdr3_aa: CASSIVFTGSSYEQYF; cdr3_nt: TGTGCCAGTAGTATAGTTTTTACAGGGTCGAGCTACGAGCAGTACTTC
j_call: TRBJ2-5; v_call: TRBV21-1; clone_size: NA; d_call: NA; cdr3_aa: CASSKTHKGEGARETQYF; cdr3_nt: TGTGCCAGCAGCAAAACCCACAAGGGGGAGGGTGCCAGGGAGACCCAGTACTTC
j_call: TRBJ1-5; v_call: TRBV6-5; clone_size: NA; d_call: TRBD1; cdr3_aa: CASRQGASNQPQHF; cdr3_nt: TGTGCCAGCAGACAGGGGGCTAGCAATCAGCCCCAGCATTTT
j_call: TRBJ2-7; v_call: TRBV21-1; clone_size: NA; d_call: NA; cdr3_aa: CASSRWGRPIRGSTYEQYF; cdr3_nt: TGTGCCAGCAGCCGATGGGGGAGGCCAATCCGGGGGTCAACCTACGAGCAGTACTTC
j_call: TRBJ2-3; v_call: TRBV9; clone_size: NA; d_call: TRBD1; cdr3_aa: CASNPGTGGTDTQYF; cdr3_nt: TGTGCCAGCAACCCCGGGACAGGAGGCACAGATACGCAGTATTTT
j_call: TRBJ2-2; v_call: TRBV11-2; clone_size: NA; d_call: NA; cdr3_aa: CASSRLTGELFF; cdr3_nt: TGTGCCAGCAGCCGACTCACCGGGGAGCTGTTTTTT
j_call: TRBJ2-2; v_call: TRBV28; clone_size: NA; d_call: TRBD2; cdr3_aa: CASSLLAGGAGELFF; cdr3_nt: TGTGCCAGCAGTTTACTAGCGGGTGGGGCCGGGGAGCTGTTTTTT
j_call: TRBJ2-1; v_call: TRBV9; clone_size: NA; d_call: NA; cdr3_aa: CASSVGGRDNEQFF; cdr3_nt: TGTGCCAGCAGCGTAGGCGGGCGAGACAATGAGCAGTTCTTC
j_call: TRBJ1-6; v_call: TRBV5-1; clone_size: NA; d_call: NA; cdr3_aa: CASSKTAGNSPLHF; cdr3_nt: TGCGCCAGCAGCAAGACAGCGGGGAATTCACCCCTCCACTTT
j_call: TRBJ2-1; v_call: TRBV7-3; clone_size: NA; d_call: TRBD2; cdr3_aa: CASSFIAGVSYNEQFF; cdr3_nt: TGTGCCAGCAGCTTTATCGCGGGAGTAAGCTACAATGAGCAGTTCTTC
j_call: TRBJ2-2; v_call: TRBV4-1; clone_size: NA; d_call: TRBD2; cdr3_aa: CASSPKREARTGELFF; cdr3_nt: TGCGCCAGCAGCCCTAAGCGGGAGGCCCGCACCGGGGAGCTGTTTTTT
j_call: TRBJ2-7; v_call: TRBV7-2; clone_size: NA; d_call: NA; cdr3_aa: CASSPSSGGLSYEQYF; cdr3_nt: TGTGCCAGCAGCCCCTCCTCGGGGGGCCTATCCTACGAGCAGTACTTC
j_call: TRBJ2-1; v_call: TRBV28; clone_size: NA; d_call: NA; cdr3_aa: CASSSPGVRGSNEQFF; cdr3_nt: TGTGCCAGCAGTTCCCCCGGGGTTAGAGGGTCCAATGAGCAGTTCTTC
j_call: TRBJ1-1; v_call: TRBV19; clone_size: once; d_call: NA; cdr3_aa: CASSIGLVGRTEAFF; cdr3_nt: TGTGCCAGTAGTATAGGATTGGTGGGGCGCACTGAAGCTTTCTTT
j_call: TRBJ1-1; v_call: TRBV10-3; clone_size: NA; d_call: NA; cdr3_aa: CAVQQAMNTEAFF; cdr3_nt: TGTGCCGTGCAACAGGCGATGAACACTGAAGCTTTCTTT
j_call: TRBJ1-1; v_call: TRBV10-3; clone_size: NA; d_call: TRBD1; cdr3_aa: CAISESPSGTAEAFF; cdr3_nt: TGTGCCATCAGTGAGTCCCCATCCGGGACAGCTGAAGCTTTCTTT
j_call: TRBJ2-5; v_call: TRBV5-4; clone_size: once; d_call: TRBD2; cdr3_aa: CASSFGAPGGTQYF; cdr3_nt: TGTGCCAGTAGTTTCGGGGCGCCGGGGGGGACCCAGTACTTC
j_call: TRBJ2-3; v_call: TRBV19; clone_size: NA; d_call: TRBD2; cdr3_aa: CVSSLSGRRGGDTQYF; cdr3_nt: TGTGTCAGTAGTTTAAGCGGGAGAAGGGGCGGAGATACGCAGTATTTT
j_call: TRBJ1-6; v_call: TRBV5-6; clone_size: NA; d_call: NA; cdr3_aa: CASSLGGGGLYSPLHF; cdr3_nt: TGTGCCAGCAGCTTGGGTGGGGGAGGTCTGTATTCACCCCTCCACTTT
j_call: TRBJ1-4; v_call: TRBV5-4; clone_size: NA; d_call: NA; cdr3_aa: CASSLAGVGKLFF; cdr3_nt: TGTGCCAGCAGCTTGGCAGGGGTCGGAAAACTGTTTTTT
j_call: TRBJ2-3; v_call: TRBV11-2; clone_size: NA; d_call: TRBD2; cdr3_aa: CASSPPPGLAGWDTQYF; cdr3_nt: TGTGCCAGCAGCCCACCGCCGGGACTAGCGGGGTGGGATACGCAGTATTTT
j_call: TRBJ1-2; v_call: TRBV28; clone_size: NA; d_call: NA; cdr3_aa: CASSLGEHGYGYTF; cdr3_nt: TGTGCCAGCAGTTTAGGAGAGCACGGCTATGGCTACACCTTC
j_call: TRBJ2-7; v_call: TRBV10-2; clone_size: NA; d_call: TRBD1; cdr3_aa: CASHVPGQAYEQYF; cdr3_nt: TGCGCCAGCCACGTCCCGGGACAGGCCTACGAGCAGTACTTC
j_call: TRBJ2-1; v_call: TRBV5-1; clone_size: NA; d_call: TRBD2; cdr3_aa: CASSLPQLAGPPHNEQFF; cdr3_nt: TGCGCCAGCAGCTTGCCCCAACTAGCGGGACCCCCCCACAATGAGCAGTTCTTC
j_call: TRBJ2-1; v_call: TRBV30; clone_size: few; d_call: NA; cdr3_aa: CALGVFNEQFF; cdr3_nt: TGTGCCTTAGGGGTTTTCAATGAGCAGTTCTTC
j_call: TRBJ1-2; v_call: TRBV30; clone_size: NA; d_call: NA; cdr3_aa: CAWSGQVANYGYTF; cdr3_nt: TGTGCCTGGAGTGGACAGGTAGCTAACTATGGCTACACCTTC
j_call: TRBJ1-3; v_call: TRBV15; clone_size: NA; d_call: NA; cdr3_aa: CATSRDGGTGNTIYF; cdr3_nt: TGTGCCACCAGCAGAGATGGGGGGACTGGAAACACCATATATTTT
j_call: TRBJ2-7; v_call: TRBV5-4; clone_size: NA; d_call: TRBD2; cdr3_aa: CASRSTSGNHEQYF; cdr3_nt: TGTGCCAGCAGGTCGACTAGCGGGAACCACGAGCAGTACTTC
j_call: TRBJ2-6; v_call: TRBV5-6; clone_size: NA; d_call: NA; cdr3_aa: CASSSRTGRESGANVLTF; cdr3_nt: TGTGCCAGCAGCTCGCGGACAGGGAGGGAATCTGGGGCCAACGTCCTGACTTTC
j_call: TRBJ1-6; v_call: TRBV30; clone_size: NA; d_call: NA; cdr3_aa: CAGSAGGSPPLHF; cdr3_nt: TGTGCCGGGTCCGCGGGGGGGTCCCCACCCCTCCACTTT
j_call: TRBJ2-7; v_call: TRBV4-2; clone_size: NA; d_call: NA; cdr3_aa: CASSTRTDSYEQYF; cdr3_nt: TGTGCCAGCAGCACCCGAACTGATTCCTACGAGCAGTACTTC